A selection of T cell receptor beta chains follows, all from one sample in a study of T cells after yellow fever vaccination. TCRdb independently ran MiXCR on the 5' RACE reads; one entry per CDR3 protein. In the table there are some 400,000 distinct CDR3 sequences, 18% of which are singletons. This sample comprised PBMCs, obtained before the yellow fever booster vaccination. These receptor sequences come from a young man who received the YFV17D yellow fever vaccine. The CDR3 runs from the conserved cysteine through the conserved F or W. The D gene is left open where the match is weak. Expanded clones are given a class, and other clones once, few, many or no size at all.

J gene | D gene | CDR3 length | clone size | V gene | CDR3 protein | CDR3 DNA
TRBJ1-5 | - | 11 | few | TRBV28 | CASSHNQPQHF | TGTGCCAGCAGTCATAATCAGCCCCAGCATTTT
TRBJ2-1 | TRBD2 | 16 | - | TRBV5-1 | CASSRLAGEAGNEQFF | TGCGCCAGCAGCAGACTAGCGGGGGAGGCGGGGAATGAGCAGTTCTTC
TRBJ1-4 | - | 14 | few | TRBV6-5 | CASSYSGAREKLFF | TGTGCCAGCAGTTACTCTGGGGCACGAGAAAAACTGTTTTTT
TRBJ2-5 | - | 15 | - | TRBV4-3 | CASSQDLGPGETQYF | TGCGCCAGCAGCCAAGATTTAGGGCCAGGGGAGACCCAGTACTTC
TRBJ2-7 | TRBD1 | 14 | - | TRBV14 | CASSQTGQGYEQYF | TGTGCCAGCAGCCAGACGGGACAGGGCTACGAGCAGTACTTC
TRBJ2-2 | - | 15 | - | TRBV29-1 | CSVDPRGSGTGELFF | TGCAGCGTTGATCCCCGGGGTAGCGGCACCGGGGAGCTGTTTTTT
TRBJ2-5 | - | 16 | - | TRBV5-6 | CASSLGPRGHQETQYF | TGTGCCAGCAGCTTGGGACCCAGGGGACATCAAGAGACCCAGTACTTC
TRBJ2-4 | TRBD1 | 13 | - | TRBV5-1 | CASSRDSPDIQYF | TGCGCCAGCAGCCGGGACAGTCCCGACATTCAGTACTTC
TRBJ1-2 | - | 15 | - | TRBV6-5 | CASRIEAGKGGGYTF | TGTGCCAGCAGAATAGAGGCAGGGAAAGGTGGTGGCTACACCTTC
TRBJ2-3 | TRBD2 | 19 | once | TRBV6-5 | CASRSLRLAGGGLTDTQYF | TGTGCCAGCAGGTCCCTCAGACTAGCGGGGGGTGGCCTCACAGATACGCAGTATTTT
TRBJ1-2 | - | 13 | - | TRBV10-2 | CASTGDPGSSYTF | TGCGCCAGCACCGGGGACCCAGGTTCAAGCTACACCTTC
TRBJ2-3 | TRBD2 | 17 | once | TRBV7-8 | CASSLGTSGGLTDTQYF | TGTGCCAGCAGCTTAGGGACTAGCGGGGGCCTCACAGATACGCAGTATTTT
TRBJ2-5 | - | 13 | few | TRBV4-3 | CASSQPPGVTQYF | TGCGCCAGCAGCCAACCCCCAGGAGTGACCCAGTACTTC
TRBJ1-4 | - | 15 | - | TRBV6-5 | CASSLQHRTNEKLFF | TGTGCCAGCAGTCTTCAACACAGAACTAATGAAAAACTGTTTTTT
TRBJ1-6 | - | 15 | - | TRBV6-6 | CASSYTGVEGSPLHF | TGTGCCAGCAGTTACACGGGGGTCGAGGGTTCACCCCTCCACTTT
TRBJ2-5 | TRBD1 | 15 | - | TRBV5-1 | CASRRDRGYQETQYF | TGCGCCAGCAGAAGGGACAGGGGTTACCAAGAGACCCAGTACTTC
TRBJ1-3 | - | 11 | few | TRBV6-6 | CAGLSGNTIYF | TGTGCGGGACTCTCTGGAAACACCATATATTTT
TRBJ2-6 | - | 15 | - | TRBV6-5 | CASRPTISGANVLTF | TGTGCCAGCAGGCCCACTATCTCTGGGGCCAACGTCCTGACTTTC